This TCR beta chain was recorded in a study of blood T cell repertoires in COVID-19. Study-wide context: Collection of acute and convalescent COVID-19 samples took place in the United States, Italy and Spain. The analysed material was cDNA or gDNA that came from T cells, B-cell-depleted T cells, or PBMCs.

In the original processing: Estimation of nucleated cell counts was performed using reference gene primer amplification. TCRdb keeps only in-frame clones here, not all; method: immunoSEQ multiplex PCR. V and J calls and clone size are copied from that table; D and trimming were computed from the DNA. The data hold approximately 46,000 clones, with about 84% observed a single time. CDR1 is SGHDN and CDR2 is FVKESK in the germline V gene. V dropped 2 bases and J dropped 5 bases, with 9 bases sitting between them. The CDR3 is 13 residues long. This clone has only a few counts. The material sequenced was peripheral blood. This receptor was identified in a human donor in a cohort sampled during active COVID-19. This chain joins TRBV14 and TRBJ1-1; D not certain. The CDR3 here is CASSQLRLTEAFF. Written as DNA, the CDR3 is TGTGCCAGCAGCCAACTACGCTTAACTGAAGCTTTCTTT.